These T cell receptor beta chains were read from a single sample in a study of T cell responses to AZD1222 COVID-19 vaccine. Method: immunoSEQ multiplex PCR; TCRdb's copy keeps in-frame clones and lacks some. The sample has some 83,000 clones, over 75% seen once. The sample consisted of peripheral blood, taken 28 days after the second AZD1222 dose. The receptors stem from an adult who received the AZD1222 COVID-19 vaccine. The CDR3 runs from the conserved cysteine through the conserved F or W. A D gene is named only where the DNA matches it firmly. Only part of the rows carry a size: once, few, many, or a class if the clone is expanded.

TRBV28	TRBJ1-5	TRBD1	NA	CASSLLVRGRSLVNQPQHF	TGTGCCAGCAGTTTATTGGTCAGGGGGCGAAGTTTGGTCAATCAGCCCCAGCATTTT
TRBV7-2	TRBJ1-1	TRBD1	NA	CASSHQQGVEAFF	TGTGCCAGCAGCCACCAACAGGGGGTTGAAGCTTTCTTT
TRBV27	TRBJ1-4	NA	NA	CASSLSGATNEKLFF	TGTGCCAGCAGTTTAAGTGGTGCAACTAATGAAAAACTGTTTTTT
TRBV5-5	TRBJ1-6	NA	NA	CASSLAGLRPLHF	TGTGCCAGCAGCTTGGCAGGTTTAAGGCCCCTCCACTTT
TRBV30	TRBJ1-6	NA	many	CAWSWGGADSPLHF	TGTGCCTGGAGCTGGGGGGGAGCGGATTCACCCCTCCACTTT
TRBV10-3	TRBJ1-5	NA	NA	CAISERTNQPQHF	TGTGCCATCAGTGAGAGGACTAATCAGCCCCAGCATTTT
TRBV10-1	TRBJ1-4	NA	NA	CASSESNEKLFF	TGCGCCAGCAGTGAGTCTAATGAAAAACTGTTTTTT
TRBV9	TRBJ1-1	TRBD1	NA	CASSLGTGGVTEAFF	TGTGCCAGCAGCTTAGGGACAGGGGGCGTGACTGAAGCTTTCTTT
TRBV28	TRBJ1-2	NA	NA	CASSLGSGYTF	TGTGCCAGCAGTTTGGGGTCTGGCTACACCTTC
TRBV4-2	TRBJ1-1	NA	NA	CASSQEGFGKAFF	TGTGCCAGCAGCCAAGAAGGCTTTGGAAAAGCTTTCTTT
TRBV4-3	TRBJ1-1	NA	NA	CASSKRGVRTEAFF	TGCGCCAGCAGCAAACGGGGTGTTCGGACTGAAGCTTTCTTT
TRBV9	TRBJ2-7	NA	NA	CASSRAAGGVYEQYF	TGTGCCAGCAGCAGAGCCGCCGGGGGCGTCTACGAGCAGTACTTC
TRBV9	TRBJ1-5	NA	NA	CASSVSDNSNQPQHF	TGTGCCAGCAGCGTCTCCGACAACAGCAATCAGCCCCAGCATTTT
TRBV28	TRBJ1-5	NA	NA	CAGRRAYSNQPQHF	TGTGCCGGCCGGAGAGCATATAGCAATCAGCCCCAGCATTTT
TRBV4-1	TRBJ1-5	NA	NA	CASSQDPFGRENQPQHF	TGCGCCAGCAGCCAAGATCCTTTCGGGAGGGAGAATCAGCCCCAGCATTTT
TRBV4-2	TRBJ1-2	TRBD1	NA	CASSQAGGSGYTF	TGTGCCAGCAGCCAAGCAGGGGGCAGCGGCTACACCTTC
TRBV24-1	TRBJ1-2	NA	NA	CATSDVGNGYTF	TGTGCCACCAGTGATGTAGGAAATGGCTACACCTTC
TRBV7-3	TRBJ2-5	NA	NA	CASSLGLGGQETQYF	TGTGCCAGCAGCTTAGGTTTGGGTGGCCAAGAGACCCAGTACTTC
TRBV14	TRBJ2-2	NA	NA	CASSYGHGWTGELFF	TGTGCCAGCAGTTACGGACATGGGTGGACCGGGGAGCTGTTTTTT
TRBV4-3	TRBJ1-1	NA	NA	CASSQDAGGAANTEAFF	TGCGCCAGCAGCCAAGATGCGGGGGGGGCCGCGAACACTGAAGCTTTCTTT
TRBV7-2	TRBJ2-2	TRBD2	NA	CASSLVGGGNTGELFF	TGTGCCAGCAGCTTAGTTGGCGGGGGGAACACCGGGGAGCTGTTTTTT
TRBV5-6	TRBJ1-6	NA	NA	CASSFWGRGSPLHF	TGTGCCAGCAGCTTCTGGGGGCGCGGTTCACCCCTCCACTTT
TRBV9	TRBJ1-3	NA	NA	CASSVGPQGSGNTIYF	TGTGCCAGCAGCGTAGGGCCCCAGGGTTCTGGAAACACCATATATTTT
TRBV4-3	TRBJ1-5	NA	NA	CASSQDQGSNQPQHF	TGCGCCAGCAGCCAAGATCAGGGTAGCAATCAGCCCCAGCATTTT
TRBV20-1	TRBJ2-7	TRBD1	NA	CSASKVGQGRYEQYF	TGCAGTGCTAGTAAAGTGGGACAGGGAAGGTACGAGCAGTACTTC
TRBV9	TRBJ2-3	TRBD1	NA	CASSPRQGSVADTQYF	TGTGCCAGCAGCCCCAGACAGGGTAGTGTTGCAGATACGCAGTATTTT